This T cell receptor beta chain was recorded in a study of post-analysis software for immune sequencing data. V was pared by 2 bases and J by 5 bases, with 8 bases of the junction left unmatched. The CDR3 sequence is 15 residues long. The germline CDR1 and CDR2 sequences are MNHEY and SVGAGI. For this clonotype: Antigen unknown.

Prepared TCR beta cDNA libraries contained unique molecular identifiers. TCRdb ran MiXCR on the PCR reads and lists one entry per CDR3 protein. The table lists roughly 800,000 distinct CDR3 sequences, about 45% of them singletons, with roughly 4.5% in the top ten. Overall study results and limits: About 5 TRBV segments were significantly more frequent in patients than in controls. TRBV5-6, TRBV5-1 and TRBV20-1 were among these segments. Samples made in the same batch grouped tightly together by F measure. Controls showed significantly higher normalized Chao1 diversity than did multiple sclerosis patients.

The chain links TRBV6-5 to TRBJ2-5, with 7 positions matching TRBD2. This sequence originates from a girl aged 10-17 years with multiple sclerosis. Sequencing input: blood. CDR3 nucleotide sequence: TGTGCCAGCAGTTACGTAACGGGAGGTCCGGAGACCCAGTACTTC. It is translated as CASSYVTGGPETQYF.